This TCR beta chain was retrieved from a study of T cell responses to AZD1222 COVID-19 vaccine. A remark on this clone: The antigen is undetermined.

The V segment lost 4 bases and the J segment 4 bases; nucleotides outside the gene matches: 6. Germline-derived CDR1 and CDR2 are MGHRA and YSYEKL. The CDR3 extends over 15 amino acids. The data were produced by immunoSEQ multiplex PCR, yet TCRdb's version contains in-frame clones alone and is incomplete. In the table there are 50,000 to 75,000 clones, around 75% of which are singletons. Whole-study results and caveats: CD4 TCRs covered the whole spike, strongest at regions 160-218 and 743-854.

Sequencing used peripheral blood, obtained on day 0 of AZD1222 vaccination. V usage is TRBV4-1 and J usage is TRBJ2-1; 8 positions agree with TRBD2. This TCR came from an adult in good health. The CDR3 reads CASSLAAGGYNEQFF. As DNA, the CDR3 is TGCGCCAGCAGCCTCGCGGCGGGGGGTTACAATGAGCAGTTCTTC.